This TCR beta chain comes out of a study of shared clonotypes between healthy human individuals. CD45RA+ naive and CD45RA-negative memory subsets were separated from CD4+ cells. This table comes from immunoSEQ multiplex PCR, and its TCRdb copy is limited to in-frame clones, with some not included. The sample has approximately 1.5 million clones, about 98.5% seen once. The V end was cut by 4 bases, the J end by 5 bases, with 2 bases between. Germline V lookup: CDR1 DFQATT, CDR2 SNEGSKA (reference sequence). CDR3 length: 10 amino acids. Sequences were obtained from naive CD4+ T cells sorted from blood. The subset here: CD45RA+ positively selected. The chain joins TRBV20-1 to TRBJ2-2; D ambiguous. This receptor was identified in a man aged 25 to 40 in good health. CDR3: CSANTGELFF. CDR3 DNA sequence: TGCAGTGCTAATACCGGGGAGCTGTTTTTT.